This T cell receptor (beta chain) derives from a study of T cell repertoires in ileal Crohn's disease. About the research overall: Surgery for a complication: stricturing in about 61%, penetrating in 39%.

The V gene end was trimmed by 2 bases and the J gene end by 9 bases; junction bases not matched to a gene: 4. This CDR3 comprises 13 residues. Per the germline V gene, CDR1 is SNHLY and CDR2 is FYNNEI. The assay was immunoSEQ multiplex PCR, and TCRdb's table has in-frame clones only and misses some. The table lists approximately 13,000 clones, under 80% of them singletons. Noted time point: inflamed ileum from the surgical specimen. This clone has a handful of counts. The rearrangement joins TRBV2 to TRBJ2-1; 7 nucleotides align to TRBD2. The source is an adult with Crohn's disease. Material: ileal tissue. CDR3 nucleotides: TGTGCCAGCAGTGAAATTTGGGGGGGTGAGCAGTTCTTC. Its protein product is CASSEIWGGEQFF. The full variable domain, completed using reference TRBV2 and TRBJ2-1, is EPEVTQTPSHQVTQMGQEVILRCVPISNHLYFYWYRQILGQKVEFLVSFYNNEISEKSEIFDDQFSVERPDGSNFTLKIRSTKLEDSAMYFCASSEIWGGEQFFGPGTRLTVL.